This is a list of T cell receptor beta chains from one sample in a study of control samples from healthy donors and cancer patients. Profiling relied on immunoSEQ multiplex PCR, and the TCRdb table lists in-frame clones only, not all of them. The sample yields under 65,000 clones, approximately 90% seen once. Sequencing input: PBMCs. The receptors stem from a man in his thirties or forties with colorectal cancer. CDR3s include the opening cysteine and the closing phenylalanine or tryptophan. The order of the fields is D gene, V gene, J gene, CDR3 DNA, CDR3 protein. The D gene is left open where the match is weak.

>TRBD1|TRBV6-1|TRBJ1-2
TGTGCCAGCAGTGATCCGCCCGGGACAGTCGGCTACACCTTC
CASSDPPGTVGYTF
>NA|TRBV5-1|TRBJ2-1
TGCGCCAGCAGCTTGGGGGGGATGTCCGGGACGCAATACAATGAGCAGTTCTTC
CASSLGGMSGTQYNEQFF
>TRBD1|TRBV5-1|TRBJ1-3
TGCGCCAGCAGCGTGACAGGGGGCTCTGGAAACACCATATATTTT
CASSVTGGSGNTIYF
>TRBD1|TRBV30|TRBJ2-1
TGTGCCTGGAGCGGGACAGGGGGCAGGAATGAGCAGTTCTTC
CAWSGTGGRNEQFF
>TRBD1|TRBV30|TRBJ1-1
TGTGCCTGGGAGAAGACAGGGTACACTGAAGCTTTCTTT
CAWEKTGYTEAFF
>NA|TRBV7-2|TRBJ1-2
TGTGCCAGCAGCTTACCTCCGGGAACAAACTATGGCTACACCTTC
CASSLPPGTNYGYTF
>TRBD1|TRBV3-1/TRBV3-2|TRBJ2-7
TGTGCCAGCAGCCGTGGGGGTACAGGGGAATTCTCCTACGAGCAGTACTTC
CASSRGGTGEFSYEQYF
>NA|TRBV6-2/TRBV6-3|TRBJ2-1
TGTGCCAGCAGCCGGCCAGGGAGCAAGGTTGTGCTTGAGCAGTTCTTC
CASSRPGSKVVLEQFF
>NA|TRBV7-2|TRBJ2-5
TGTGCCAGCAGCCCAGGGATATTGCGGCAGTTCGAAGAGACCCAGTACTTC
CASSPGILRQFEETQYF
>NA|TRBV24-1|TRBJ1-5
TGTGCCACCAGTGACATCAATCAGCCCCAGCATTTT
CATSDINQPQHF
>NA|TRBV19|TRBJ2-3
TGTGCCAGTAGTGCGGGACAAATCACAGATACGCAGTATTTT
CASSAGQITDTQYF